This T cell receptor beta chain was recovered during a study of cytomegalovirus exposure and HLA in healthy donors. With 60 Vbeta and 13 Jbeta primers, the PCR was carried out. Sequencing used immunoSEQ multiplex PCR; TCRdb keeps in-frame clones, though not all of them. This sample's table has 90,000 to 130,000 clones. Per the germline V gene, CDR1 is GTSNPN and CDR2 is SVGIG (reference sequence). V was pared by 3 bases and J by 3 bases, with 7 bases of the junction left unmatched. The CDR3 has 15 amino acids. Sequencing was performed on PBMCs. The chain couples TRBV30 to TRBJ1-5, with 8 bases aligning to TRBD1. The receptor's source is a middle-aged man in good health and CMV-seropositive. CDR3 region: CAWRVSDRDNQPQHF. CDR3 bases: TGTGCCTGGAGGGTCTCGGACAGGGACAATCAGCCCCAGCATTTT.